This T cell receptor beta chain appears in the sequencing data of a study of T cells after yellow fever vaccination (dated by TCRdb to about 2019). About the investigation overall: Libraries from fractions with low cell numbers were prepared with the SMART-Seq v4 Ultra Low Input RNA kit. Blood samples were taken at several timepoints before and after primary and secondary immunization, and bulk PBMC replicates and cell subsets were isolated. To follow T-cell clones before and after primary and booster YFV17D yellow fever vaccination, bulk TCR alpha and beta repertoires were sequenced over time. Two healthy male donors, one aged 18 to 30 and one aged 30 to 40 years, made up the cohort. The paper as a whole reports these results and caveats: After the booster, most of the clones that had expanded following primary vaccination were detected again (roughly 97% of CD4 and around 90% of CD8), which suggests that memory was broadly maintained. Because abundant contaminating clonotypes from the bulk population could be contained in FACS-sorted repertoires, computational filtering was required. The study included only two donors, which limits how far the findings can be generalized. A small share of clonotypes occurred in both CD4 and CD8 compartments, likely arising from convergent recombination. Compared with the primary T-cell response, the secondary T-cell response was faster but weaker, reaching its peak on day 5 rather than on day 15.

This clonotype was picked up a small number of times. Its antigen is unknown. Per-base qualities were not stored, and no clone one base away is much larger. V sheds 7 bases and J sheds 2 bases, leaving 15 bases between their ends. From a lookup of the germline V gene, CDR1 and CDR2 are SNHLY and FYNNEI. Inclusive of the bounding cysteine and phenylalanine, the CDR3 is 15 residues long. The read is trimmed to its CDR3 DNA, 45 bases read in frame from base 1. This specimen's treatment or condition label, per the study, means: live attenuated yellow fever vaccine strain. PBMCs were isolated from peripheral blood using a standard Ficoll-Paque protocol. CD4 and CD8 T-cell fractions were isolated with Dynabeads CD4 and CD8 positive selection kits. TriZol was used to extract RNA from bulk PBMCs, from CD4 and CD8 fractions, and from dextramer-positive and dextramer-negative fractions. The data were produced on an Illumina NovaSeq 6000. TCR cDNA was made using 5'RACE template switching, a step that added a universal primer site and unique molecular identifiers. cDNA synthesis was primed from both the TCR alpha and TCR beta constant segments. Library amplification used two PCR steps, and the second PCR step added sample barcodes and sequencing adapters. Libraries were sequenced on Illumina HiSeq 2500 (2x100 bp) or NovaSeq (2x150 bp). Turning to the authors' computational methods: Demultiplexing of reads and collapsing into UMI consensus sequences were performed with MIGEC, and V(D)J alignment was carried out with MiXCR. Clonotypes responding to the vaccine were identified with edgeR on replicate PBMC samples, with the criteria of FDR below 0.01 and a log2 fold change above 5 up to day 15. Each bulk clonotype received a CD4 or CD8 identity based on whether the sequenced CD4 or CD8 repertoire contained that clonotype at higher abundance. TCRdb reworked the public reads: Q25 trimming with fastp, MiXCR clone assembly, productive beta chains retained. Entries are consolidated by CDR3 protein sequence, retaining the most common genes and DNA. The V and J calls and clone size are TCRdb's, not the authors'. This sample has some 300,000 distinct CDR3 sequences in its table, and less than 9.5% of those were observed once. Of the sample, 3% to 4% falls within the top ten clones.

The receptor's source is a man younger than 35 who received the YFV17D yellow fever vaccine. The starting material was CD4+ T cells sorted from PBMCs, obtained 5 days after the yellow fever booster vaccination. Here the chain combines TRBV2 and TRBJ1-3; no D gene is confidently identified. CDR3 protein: CASKGTRNTGNTIYF. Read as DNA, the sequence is TGTGCCAGCAAAGGAACCAGGAATACTGGAAACACCATATATTTT.